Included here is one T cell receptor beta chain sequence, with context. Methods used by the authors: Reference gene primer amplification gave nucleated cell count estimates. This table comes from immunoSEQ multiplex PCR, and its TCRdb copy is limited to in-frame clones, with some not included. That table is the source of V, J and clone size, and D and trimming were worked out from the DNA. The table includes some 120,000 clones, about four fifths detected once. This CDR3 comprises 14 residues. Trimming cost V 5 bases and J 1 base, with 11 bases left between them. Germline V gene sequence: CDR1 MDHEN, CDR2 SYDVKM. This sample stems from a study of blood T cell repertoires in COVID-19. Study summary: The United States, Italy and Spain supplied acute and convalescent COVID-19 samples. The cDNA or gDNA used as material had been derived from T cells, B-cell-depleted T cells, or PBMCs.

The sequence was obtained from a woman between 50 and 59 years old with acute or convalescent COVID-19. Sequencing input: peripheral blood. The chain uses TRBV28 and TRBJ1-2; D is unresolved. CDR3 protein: CASSLAEINYGYTF. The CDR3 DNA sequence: TGTGCCAGCAGTCTGGCGGAGATTAACTATGGCTACACCTTC.